This entry lists 28 T cell receptor beta chains sequenced from one sample in a study of monozygotic twins with cystic fibrosis. The assay was immunoSEQ multiplex PCR, and TCRdb's table has in-frame clones only and misses some. Found here are about 7,500 clones, 94% of them singletons; the top ten hold about 0.49%. Sequencing input: blood. These receptor sequences come from a boy between 2 and 15 years old with cystic fibrosis.

The J gene is TRBJ2-7, the V gene TRBV2; D is uncertain. Deletions cut 0 bases from V and 2 bases from J, with 11 bases between. The CDR3 covers 15 residues. CDR1 is SNHLY and CDR2 is FYNNEI in the germline V gene. The CDR3 is CASSEALGLTYEQYF. The CDR3, as DNA: TGTGCCAGCAGTGAAGCGCTTGGGTTAACCTACGAGCAGTACTTC. Full variable domain (rest looked up from reference TRBV2 and TRBJ2-7): EPEVTQTPSHQVTQMGQEVILRCVPISNHLYFYWYRQILGQKVEFLVSFYNNEISEKSEIFDDQFSVERPDGSNFTLKIRSTKLEDSAMYFCASSEALGLTYEQYFGPGTRLTVT.

The chain joins TRBV4-2 to TRBJ1-2; D is possibly TRBD1 (6 bases). The CDR3 is 16 residues long. The V and J ends lost 2 bases and 5 bases respectively, with 18 bases between them. Per germline, CDR1 LGHNA and CDR2 YNFKEQ. The CDR3 DNA sequence: TGTGCCAGCAGCCAACACACTACAGGGAACCTATATGGCTACACCTTC. This sequence encodes CASSQHTTGNLYGYTF.

The V and J genes are TRBV9 and TRBJ2-5; D gene ambiguous. Germline values: CDR1 SGDLS, CDR2 YYNGEE. V shed 0 bases and J shed 1 base, with 7 bases lying between them. The CDR3 length is 14 residues. CDR3 coding DNA: TGTGCCAGCAGCGTAGCTGAGGCCCAAGAGACCCAGTACTTC. Translation: CASSVAEAQETQYF.

The rearrangement links TRBV7-2 to TRBJ1-5, with D unclear. CDR1 is SGHTA, CDR2 FQGNSA, per germline. Between the trimmed V and J ends, which lost 2 bases and 5 bases, there was a span of 7 bases. There are 13 residues in the CDR3. CDR3 nucleotides: TGTGCCAGCAGCTTACTGGAAGATCAGCCCCAGCATTTT. Amino acids: CASSLLEDQPQHF.

CDR3 amino acids: CASSFAGNTEAFF. The CDR3 nucleotides read TGTGCCAGCAGCTTTGCAGGGAACACTGAAGCTTTCTTT. The chain has TRBV5-4 and TRBJ1-1; D unclear. V shed 2 bases and J shed 1 base, with 6 bases lying between them. The CDR3 totals 13 residues. Germline lookup yields CDR1 SGHNT and CDR2 YYREEE (reference sequence).

This chain connects TRBV9 to TRBJ1-1, with TRBD1 as a possible D gene (5 bases). The CDR3 runs 13 residues. Germline loops: CDR1 SGDLS, CDR2 YYNGEE. V lost 5 bases and J lost 4, with 12 bases in between. This chain's CDR3 is CASSQGGGTEAFF. DNA for the CDR3: TGTGCCAGCAGTCAGGGAGGCGGCACTGAAGCTTTCTTT.

The CDR3 spells CASSVGGSGGQETQYF. The CDR3 DNA reads as TGTGCCAGCAGCGTAGGGGGTAGCGGGGGTCAAGAGACCCAGTACTTC. This chain links TRBV9 with TRBJ2-5, with 9 bases that match TRBD2. V dropped 0 bases and J dropped 2; count of bases not matched to a gene: 5. Germline CDR1 SGDLS, CDR2 YYNGEE. This CDR3 contains 16 residues. Looking up the rest from reference TRBV9 and TRBJ2-5 gives the full variable domain: DSGVTQTPKHLITATGQRVTLRCSPRSGDLSVYWYQQSLDQGLQFLIQYYNGEERAKGNILERFSAQQFPDLHSELNLSSLELGDSALYFCASSVGGSGGQETQYFGPGTRLLVL.

Regarding this clone: The same CDR3 arises from other DNA sequences in this sample as well. This sequence joins TRBV18 and TRBJ2-5; D is uncertain. Germline loops: CDR1 KGHSH, CDR2 LQKENI. Deletions cut 3 bases from V and 1 base from J, with 3 bases between. This CDR3 is built from 12 residues. For the CDR3, the DNA is TGTGCCAGCTCACCGCCCCAAGAGACCCAGTACTTC. This gives the protein CASSPPQETQYF.

V and J are TRBV5-6 and TRBJ2-5; TRBD1 aligns across 7 bases. The V and J ends lost 4 bases and 1 base, in that order; junction bases with no gene match: 7. CDR1 SGHDT and CDR2 YYEEEE come from the germline V gene. This CDR3 has 15 residues. CDR3 sequence reads: CASSLGQAAQETQYF. The CDR3 DNA reads TGTGCCAGCAGCCTCGGACAGGCCGCCCAAGAGACCCAGTACTTC.

This sequence joins TRBV19 and TRBJ2-1; 8 bases fit TRBD2. CDR1 is LNHDA, CDR2 SQIVND, per germline (reference sequence). The CDR3 has 15 residues. With V trimmed by 6 bases and J by 8 bases, 12 bases remained unmatched. The CDR3 DNA sequence: TGTGCCAGTAGGTGGGGAGCGAGCGGGGGCCATGAGCAGTTCTTC. Its protein is CASRWGASGGHEQFF.

V usage is TRBV19 and J usage is TRBJ1-2, with D maybe TRBD1 (5 bases). This CDR3 region has 14 residues. Germline V CDR1 and CDR2: LNHDA, SQIVND (reference sequence). Here the CDR3 reads CAVGRQGANYGYTF. The CDR3 DNA is TGTGCAGTAGGAAGGCAGGGAGCTAACTATGGCTACACCTTC.

The chain joins TRBV5-4 to TRBJ1-4; 12 nucleotides match TRBD1. The trim removed 4 bases at V and 5 bases at J, leaving 3 bases unmatched. From germline, CDR1 is SGHNT and CDR2 YYREEE (reference sequence). The CDR3 contains 15 residues. The CDR3 loop is CASSDGTGGNEKLFF. The CDR3 nucleotides are TGTGCCAGCAGCGATGGGACAGGGGGCAATGAAAAACTGTTTTTT.

The chain recombines TRBV14 with TRBJ2-7; unclear D gene. The V gene's germline CDR1 is SGHDN and CDR2 FVKESK. Trimming pared 2 bases from V and 1 base from J, leaving 9 bases between. The CDR3 is made up of 14 amino acids. CDR3 DNA sequence: TGTGCCAGCAGCCAATACGACACTTCCTACGAGCAGTACTTC. It yields the protein CASSQYDTSYEQYF.

The V call is TRBV5-6, the J call TRBJ1-5, with TRBD1 as a possible D gene (6 bases). Trimming left V 0 bases short and J 7 bases short, with 11 bases between. Germline CDR1 reads SGHDT; CDR2 reads YYEEEE. The CDR3 contains 14 residues. The CDR3 reads CASSLATGAQPQHF. The CDR3 DNA follows: TGTGCCAGCAGCTTGGCGACAGGAGCCCAGCCCCAGCATTTT.

The chain links TRBV7-2 to TRBJ2-1, with 12 bases lining up with TRBD2. The CDR3 consists of 18 residues. Trimming at V came to 5 bases and at J to 0 bases, leaving 8 bases not matched to a gene. CDR1 is SGHTA, CDR2 FQGNSA, per germline. DNA of the CDR3: TGTGCCAGCAGCCGCCCCCTACTAGCGGGGGGCTCCTACAATGAGCAGTTCTTC. It codes for CASSRPLLAGGSYNEQFF. Looking up the rest from reference TRBV7-2 and TRBJ2-1 gives the full variable domain: GAGVSQSPSNKVTEKGKDVELRCDPISGHTALYWYRQSLGQGLEFLIYFQGNSAPDKSGLPSDRFSAERTGGSVSTLTIQRTQQEDSAVYLCASSRPLLAGGSYNEQFFGPGTRLTVL.

The chain couples TRBV7-2 to TRBJ2-1; 11 bases fit TRBD2. V dropped 0 bases and J dropped 12; count of bases not matched to a gene: 10. CDR3 length equals 16 residues. Germline V CDR1 and CDR2: SGHTA, FQGNSA. CDR3 sequence (DNA): TGTGCCAGCAGCTTAGCTGCCACTAGCGGGGGTCTACGGCAGTTCTTC. Amino acid sequence: CASSLAATSGGLRQFF. The complete variable domain, with remaining parts taken from reference TRBV7-2 and TRBJ2-1, reads GAGVSQSPSNKVTEKGKDVELRCDPISGHTALYWYRQSLGQGLEFLIYFQGNSAPDKSGLPSDRFSAERTGGSVSTLTIQRTQQEDSAVYLCASSLAATSGGLRQFFGPGTRLTVL.

CDR3 sequence (DNA): TGTGCCAGTTGGACAGGAAGGGCCAACGTCCTGACTTTC. Residues: CASWTGRANVLTF. The genes are TRBV5-4 and TRBJ2-6; 7 bases agree with TRBD1. V shed 8 bases, J shed 5 bases, and the junction held 4 bases outside the gene matches. There are 13 residues in the CDR3. Per the germline V gene, CDR1 is SGHNT and CDR2 is YYREEE (reference sequence).

In nucleotides, the CDR3 is TGTGCCAGCAGCTTAGAAGGGGTGGTCTCTGGAAACACCATATATTTT. It encodes CASSLEGVVSGNTIYF. This chain connects TRBV7-2 to TRBJ1-3; possibly TRBD1 for D (5 bases). The CDR3 consists of 16 residues. Looked up from germline, CDR1 is SGHTA and CDR2 is FQGNSA. V dropped 1 base and J dropped 0 bases, with 10 bases sitting between them.

Only a few counts were recorded for this clone. A junction end diverges from the germline sequence, so it may reflect a read error. CDR3 DNA: TGTGCCAGCAGCCGACTGACAGCTCCGAACGCTGAAGCTTTCTTT. Translation: CASSRLTAPNAEAFF. The chain combines TRBV7-9 with TRBJ1-1; tentatively, D is TRBD1 (5 bases). Germline lookup yields CDR1 SEHNR and CDR2 FQNEAQ (reference sequence). CDR3 length: 15 amino acids.

The chain has TRBV7-9 and TRBJ2-5, with TRBD2 matching 8 bases. V was clipped by 7 bases and J by 1 base; unmatched bases: 14. Germline CDR1 is SEHNR and CDR2 is FQNEAQ (reference sequence). The CDR3 consists of 17 residues. The CDR3 DNA sequence: TGTGCCAGCAACGCTAGGAGGGGCGGGGGGTCCCAAGAGACCCAGTACTTC. It is translated as CASNARRGGGSQETQYF.

V and J are TRBV7-9 and TRBJ2-5; D could derive from TRBD1 or TRBD2 (6 bases each). The CDR3 is 15 residues long. Germline lookup yields CDR1 SEHNR and CDR2 FQNEAQ (reference sequence). V was pared by 1 base and J by 2 bases, with 11 bases between. CDR3 sequence reads: CASSLEQGRQETQYF. CDR3 DNA: TGTGCCAGCAGCTTAGAGCAGGGGAGGCAAGAGACCCAGTACTTC.

This clone appeared a single time. J is TRBJ2-5 and V is TRBV19; 7 positions match TRBD1. Trimming took 6 bases from V and 1 from J; bases not matched to a gene: 11. The CDR3 has 16 residues. Germline CDR1 is LNHDA and CDR2 is SQIVND (reference sequence). CDR3 sequence reads: CASSQTGLAFQETQYF. CDR3 nucleotide sequence: TGTGCCAGTAGCCAGACAGGGCTTGCCTTCCAAGAGACCCAGTACTTC.

This clone has only a few counts. The chain combines TRBV9 with TRBJ1-2, with a weak D call TRBD1 (5 bases). The germline V and J ends were trimmed by 0 bases and 8 bases, with 11 bases remaining between them. The CDR3 length is 13 residues. Germline V CDR1 and CDR2: SGDLS, YYNGEE. CDR3 nucleotide sequence: TGTGCCAGCAGCGTAGTTGATGGGGGAGGCTACACCTTC. The encoded protein is CASSVVDGGGYTF.

CDR3 loop: CASSFDNYEQYF. Written as DNA, the CDR3 is TGTGCCAGCAGCTTCGACAACTACGAGCAGTACTTC. The gene calls are TRBV5-6 and TRBJ2-7; no reliable D call. CDR3 length: 12 amino acids. Trimming shortened V by 2 bases and J by 3 bases, and 6 bases separated the two germline ends. CDR1 is SGHDT and CDR2 is YYEEEE in the germline V gene.

This clone was picked up one time. This chain joins TRBV27 and TRBJ2-1, with D perhaps matching TRBD1 or TRBD2 (6 bases each). CDR3 size: 14 residues. The V and J ends lost 4 bases and 8 bases respectively, with 15 bases between them. Germline V gene data show CDR1 as MNHEY and CDR2 as SMNVEV (reference sequence). CDR3 DNA: TGTGCCAGCAGTTGGGTGGGGGGCGGCGATGAGCAGTTCTTC. Amino acids: CASSWVGGGDEQFF.

The genes are TRBV9 and TRBJ1-4; weak D call: TRBD1 (6 bases). This CDR3 comprises 18 residues. CDR1 SGDLS and CDR2 YYNGEE come from the germline V gene. V lost 0 bases and J 4 bases, leaving 19 bases between the germline ends. This CDR3 reads CASSVARQKGGSNEKLFF. CDR3 nucleotide sequence: TGTGCCAGCAGCGTAGCTCGGCAGAAAGGGGGGAGTAATGAAAAACTGTTTTTT.

The genes are TRBV6-4 and TRBJ2-3, with TRBD2 matching 8 bases. The CDR3 is made up of 14 amino acids. V was pared by 3 bases and J by 1 base, with 0 bases of the junction left unmatched. Germline-derived CDR1 and CDR2 are MRHNA and SNTAGT. The CDR3 DNA follows: TGTGCCAGCAGTGAGCGGGGGGGCACAGATACGCAGTATTTT. Amino acid sequence: CASSERGGTDTQYF.

The CDR3 DNA is TGTGCCAGCAGTTACAGCACAGGGTACCAGCCCCAGCATTTT. This gives the protein CASSYSTGYQPQHF. The rearrangement uses TRBV6-5 and TRBJ1-5; tentative D call: TRBD1 (6 bases). CDR1 and CDR2 (germline): MNHEY, SVGAGI. This CDR3 spans 14 amino acids. V was shortened by 2 bases and J by 7 bases, with 12 bases between the two germline ends.